These 27 T cell receptor beta chains were all obtained from the same sample, sequenced in a study of blood T cell repertoires in COVID-19. Assay used: immunoSEQ multiplex PCR; TCRdb lists only in-frame clones, some missing. Counted here are 45,000 to 60,000 clones, about 90% occurring once; the ten biggest clones make up around 6.5%. The specimen was peripheral blood. These receptors came from a man between 65 and 85 years old with active COVID-19.

The chain uses TRBV5-5 and TRBJ2-7; 9 bases fit TRBD1. The CDR3 runs to 13 residues. Trimming took 2 bases from V and 7 from J; bases not matched to a gene: 4. Germline V lookup: CDR1 SGHKS, CDR2 YYEKEE (reference sequence). The CDR3 sequence is CASSLQGADEQYF. CDR3 coding DNA: TGTGCCAGCAGCTTACAGGGGGCGGATGAGCAGTACTTC.

The chain joins TRBV7-8 to TRBJ2-5; 9 nucleotides match TRBD1. V lost 5 bases to trimming and J lost 5 bases; unmatched junction nucleotides: 9. Germline V gene data show CDR1 as SGHVS and CDR2 as FQNEAQ. This CDR3 contains 15 residues. The CDR3 sequence: CASSLGTGPRETQYF. CDR3 bases: TGTGCCAGCAGCCTCGGGACAGGGCCCCGGGAGACCCAGTACTTC.

CDR3 sequence (DNA): TGTGCCAGCAGCTTAGGGGGGACAGGGAAGGGGCAGTATTTT. Translating it yields CASSLGGTGKGQYF. The rearrangement links TRBV11-2 to TRBJ2-3, with TRBD1 identical over 9 bases. The CDR3 loop spans 14 amino acids. CDR1 SGHAT and CDR2 FQNNGV come from the germline V gene. V dropped 1 base and J dropped 11; count of bases not matched to a gene: 7.

This clone appeared a single time. V usage is TRBV6-5 and J usage is TRBJ2-4; 9 bases map to TRBD1. CDR1 is MNHEY, CDR2 SVGAGI, per germline. The CDR3 has 14 residues. J lost 9 bases, V lost 6 bases, and 9 bases had no gene match. CDR3 sequence: CASSRTGEGGIQYF. The CDR3, as DNA: TGTGCCAGCAGCCGGACAGGGGAGGGGGGCATTCAGTACTTC.

V gene TRBV11-2 combines with J gene TRBJ1-1; D gene uncertain. Germline V gene data show CDR1 as SGHAT and CDR2 as FQNNGV. V shed 2 bases and J shed 2 bases, with 9 bases lying between them. The CDR3 loop spans 14 amino acids. This CDR3 reads CASSLKVTNTEAFF. The CDR3 DNA follows: TGTGCCAGCAGCTTAAAGGTGACAAACACTGAAGCTTTCTTT.

V gene TRBV19 combines with J gene TRBJ2-1; 7 bases align to TRBD2. V was pared by 6 bases and J by 2 bases, with 7 bases of the junction left unmatched. Germline CDR1 and CDR2: LNHDA and SQIVND (reference sequence). The CDR3 totals 15 residues. Here the CDR3 reads CASRVAGDAYNEQFF. The CDR3 coding sequence is TGTGCCAGTAGGGTCGCGGGGGACGCCTACAATGAGCAGTTCTTC.

CDR3 DNA: TGTGCCAGCTCACCAGCCGGGACAGGGAACTATGGCTACACCTTC. Amino acid sequence: CASSPAGTGNYGYTF. The chain has TRBV18 and TRBJ1-2; 9 bases are shared with TRBD1. The CDR3 contains 15 residues. Germline lookup yields CDR1 KGHSH and CDR2 LQKENI. Germline trimming cut 2 bases from V and 2 bases from J; bases unmatched to any gene: 3.

Worth noting for this clone: The same CDR3 is also encoded by other DNA sequences in this sample. This rearrangement joins TRBV5-1 to TRBJ1-1; no clear D gene. This CDR3 is 14 amino acids long. In germline, CDR1 is SGHRS, CDR2 YFSETQ. V lost 4 bases to trimming and J lost 0 bases, with 10 bases between them. The CDR3 coding sequence is TGCGCCAGCAGCCGAACAGTCATGAACACTGAAGCTTTCTTT. Protein product: CASSRTVMNTEAFF.

The V and J genes are TRBV3-1 (or the pseudogene TRBV3-2) and TRBJ2-1; D might be TRBD2 (5 bases). The CDR3 consists of 17 residues. Looked up from germline, CDR1 is LGHDT and CDR2 is YNNKEL (reference sequence). V was clipped by 0 bases and J by 4 bases, with 16 bases between them. This CDR3 reads CASSQDLTTDAYNEQFF. CDR3 coding DNA: TGTGCCAGCAGCCAAGATTTGACTACGGACGCTTACAATGAGCAGTTCTTC.

The chain recombines TRBV6-5 with TRBJ2-2; 8 nucleotides line up with TRBD1. The trim removed 8 bases at V and 3 bases at J, leaving 5 bases unmatched. Germline assignment: CDR1 MNHEY and CDR2 SVGAGI. The CDR3 is 14 amino acids. DNA for the CDR3: TGTGCCAGCTGGAGGACAGGGTACACCGGGGAGCTGTTTTTT. This sequence encodes CASWRTGYTGELFF.

This clone has only a few counts. The rearrangement joins TRBV15 to TRBJ2-7; weak D call: TRBD2 (6 bases). This CDR3 is 15 amino acids long. Between the trimmed V and J ends, which lost 5 bases and 5 bases, there was a span of 19 bases. CDR1 and CDR2 (germline): LNHNV, YYDKDF (reference sequence). The CDR3 DNA reads as TGTGCCACCAGCGCCCGCCTCGGGGGTGGCCACGAGCAGTACTTC. Translated: CATSARLGGGHEQYF. The whole variable domain, filled in from reference TRBV15 and TRBJ2-7, reads DAMVIQNPRYQVTQFGKPVTLSCSQTLNHNVMYWYQQKSSQAPKLLFHYYDKDFNNEADTPDNFQSRRPNTSFCFLDIRSPGLGDTAMYLCATSARLGGGHEQYFGPGTRLTVT.

The chain joins TRBV27 to TRBJ1-2; 7 nucleotides agree with TRBD1. This CDR3 has 13 amino acids. Germline CDR1 MNHEY, CDR2 SMNVEV (reference sequence). V was pared by 8 bases and J by 7 bases, with 10 bases of the junction left unmatched. The CDR3 reads CASRTTGDGGYTF. CDR3 DNA: TGTGCCAGCCGAACAACAGGGGACGGTGGCTACACCTTC.

J is TRBJ2-7 and V is TRBV7-2; 7 nucleotides agree with TRBD1. Unmatched junction bases numbered 11, after V lost 6 bases and J lost 3 bases. The CDR3 extends over 15 amino acids. CDR1 and CDR2 (germline): SGHTA, FQGNSA. The CDR3 nucleotides read TGTGCCAGCAGACGAACAGGGGATGGGAGCTACGAGCAGTACTTC. Its translation is CASRRTGDGSYEQYF.

This chain links TRBV2 with TRBJ1-2; D unclear. In germline, CDR1 is SNHLY, CDR2 FYNNEI. The CDR3 length is 13 residues. V dropped 3 bases and J dropped 5 bases, with 10 bases sitting between them. CDR3 in DNA: TGTGCCAGCAGTGAGGCCAGGCAGTATGGCTACACCTTC. It yields the protein CASSEARQYGYTF.

This chain uses TRBV5-1 with TRBJ2-1, with 9 bases fitting TRBD1. CDR3 length equals 16 residues. Trimming cost V 2 bases and J 3 bases; bases outside gene matches: 6. Germline V gene lookup returns CDR1 SGHRS and CDR2 YFSETQ. CDR3 in amino acids: CASSLQGALVYNEQFF. CDR3 nucleotides: TGCGCCAGCAGCTTACAGGGGGCGTTGGTCTACAATGAGCAGTTCTTC.

V is TRBV3-1 (or the pseudogene TRBV3-2) and J is TRBJ1-3, with D possibly being TRBD1 (6 bases). V dropped 0 bases and J dropped 2 bases, with 11 bases sitting between them. The CDR3 consists of 16 residues. CDR1 and CDR2 (germline): LGHDT, YNNKEL (reference sequence). The CDR3 spells CASSQELSGAGNTIYF. For the CDR3, the DNA is TGTGCCAGCAGCCAAGAGTTGTCAGGGGCTGGAAACACCATATATTTT.

This clone showed up just a few times. This chain links TRBV18 with TRBJ1-1, with 8 positions matching TRBD1. The V gene end was trimmed by 3 bases and the J gene end by 1 base; junction bases not matched to a gene: 1. The length of the CDR3 is 14 residues. CDR1 and CDR2 (germline): KGHSH, LQKENI. Here the CDR3 reads CASSPGQENTEAFF. CDR3 sequence (DNA): TGTGCCAGCTCACCGGGACAGGAGAACACTGAAGCTTTCTTT.

The chain joins TRBV11-1 to TRBJ1-1; a weak D match, TRBD1 (5 bases). V lost 1 base to trimming and J lost 3 bases, with 12 bases between them. CDR1 and CDR2 from the germline V gene are SGHAT and FQDESV (reference sequence). There are 15 residues in the CDR3. For the CDR3, the DNA is TGTGCCAGCAGCTTAGGGTCAGGGTATGACACTGAAGCTTTCTTT. Translated: CASSLGSGYDTEAFF.

J is TRBJ2-1 and V is TRBV2; 7 nucleotides align to TRBD2. This CDR3 has 14 amino acids. J was trimmed by 4 bases and V by 8 bases; bases with no gene match: 8. Per germline, CDR1 SNHLY and CDR2 FYNNEI. This chain's CDR3 is CASGGGTKYNEQFF. CDR3 coding DNA: TGTGCCAGCGGGGGGGGGACGAAATACAATGAGCAGTTCTTC.

The chain recombines TRBV5-4 with TRBJ2-3; TRBD2 aligns across 10 bases. V lost 0 bases, J lost 2 bases, and 3 bases stayed unmatched. This CDR3 region has 16 residues. CDR1 is SGHNT and CDR2 is YYREEE in the germline V gene (reference sequence). This CDR3 reads CASSLGTSGPTDTQYF. The CDR3 DNA is TGTGCCAGCAGCTTGGGGACTAGCGGACCCACAGATACGCAGTATTTT.

The CDR3 DNA is TGTGCCAGCAGTCCGGACAGGGGGAGCTCACCCCTCCACTTT. It encodes CASSPDRGSSPLHF. The V call is TRBV27, the J call TRBJ1-6; TRBD1 agrees at 10 bases. The CDR3 is made up of 14 amino acids. Germline CDR1 is MNHEY and CDR2 is SMNVEV (reference sequence). With 5 bases clipped from V and 10 bases from J, the junction kept 5 bases outside the gene matches.

V is TRBV3-1 (or the pseudogene TRBV3-2) and J is TRBJ1-6; D call uncertain. V dropped 1 base and J dropped 6 bases, with 4 bases sitting between them. This CDR3 contains 13 residues. CDR1 is LGHDT and CDR2 is YNNKEL in the germline V gene (reference sequence). In DNA, the CDR3 is TGTGCCAGCAGCCAAGGCAGTAATTCACCCCTCCACTTT. Translating it yields CASSQGSNSPLHF.

The chain links TRBV6-5 to TRBJ1-3; no clear D. Germline assignment: CDR1 MNHEY and CDR2 SVGAGI. This CDR3 has 11 residues. V lost 6 bases, J lost 4 bases, and 4 bases lay in between. CDR3 loop: CASSLGNTIYF. CDR3 sequence (DNA): TGTGCCAGCAGCCTCGGAAACACCATATATTTT.

The V and J genes are TRBV25-1 and TRBJ1-4; no definite D call. The CDR3 extends over 14 amino acids. Deletions cut 5 bases from V and 0 bases from J, with 7 bases between. Germline V lookup: CDR1 MGHDK, CDR2 SYGVNS. The CDR3 DNA sequence: TGTGCCAGCAGTCGGAGCTCAACTAATGAAAAACTGTTTTTT. Amino acids: CASSRSSTNEKLFF.

The chain employs TRBV19 and TRBJ1-3, with D perhaps TRBD1 (6 bases). Trimming cost V 1 base and J 4 bases, with 8 bases left between them. The CDR3 extends over 14 amino acids. Germline V lookup: CDR1 LNHDA, CDR2 SQIVND (reference sequence). The CDR3 DNA reads as TGTGCCAGTAGTATAGGGACAGCCGGAAACACCATATATTTT. It encodes CASSIGTAGNTIYF.

V and J are TRBV2 and TRBJ1-1; possible D gene TRBD1, 5 bases. The CDR3 totals 14 residues. Germline V gene sequence: CDR1 SNHLY, CDR2 FYNNEI. Trimming shortened V by 0 bases and J by 5 bases, and 10 bases separated the two germline ends. In DNA, the CDR3 is TGTGCCAGCAGTGAAGCGGCGAGACAGACTGAAGCTTTCTTT. The encoded protein is CASSEAARQTEAFF.

The chain employs TRBV28 and TRBJ1-1; no clear D gene. From germline, CDR1 is MDHEN and CDR2 SYDVKM. The CDR3 has 13 amino acids. Trimming left V 2 bases short and J 8 bases short, with 12 bases between. CDR3 in amino acids: CASSLLRGKEAFF. In nucleotides, the CDR3 is TGTGCCAGCAGTTTACTGCGGGGTAAGGAAGCTTTCTTT.